The 3 T cell receptor beta chains given below trace back to one sample, sequenced in a study of T cell responses to AZD1222 COVID-19 vaccine. The protocol was immunoSEQ multiplex PCR, while the TCRdb copy is restricted to in-frame clones and leaves out a portion. The sample consists of 95,000 to 100,000 clones, around 84% of them appearing once. The input for sequencing was peripheral blood, taken on day 0 of AZD1222 vaccination. The receptors come from an adult in good health.

This rearrangement joins TRBV7-2 to TRBJ2-2; TRBD2 is a possible D gene (5 bases). Germline values: CDR1 SGHTA, CDR2 FQGNSA. Trimming took 5 bases from V and 4 from J, leaving 17 bases between them. The length of the CDR3 is 16 residues. CDR3 coding DNA: TGTGCCAGCAGCCCCCCCTTAGCGTTTGGCACCGGGGAGCTGTTTTTT. Protein: CASSPPLAFGTGELFF. Looking up the rest from reference TRBV7-2 and TRBJ2-2 gives the full variable domain: GAGVSQSPSNKVTEKGKDVELRCDPISGHTALYWYRQSLGQGLEFLIYFQGNSAPDKSGLPSDRFSAERTGGSVSTLTIQRTQQEDSAVYLCASSPPLAFGTGELFFGEGSRLTVL.

The V call is TRBV2, the J call TRBJ1-1; D remains unclear. Germline V gives CDR1 SNHLY, CDR2 FYNNEI. V lost 2 bases, J lost 4 bases, and 11 bases lay in between. The CDR3 consists of 14 residues. CDR3 residues: CASSERWVSTEAFF. The CDR3 bases are TGTGCCAGCAGTGAAAGGTGGGTCAGCACTGAAGCTTTCTTT.

This clone was detected only a few times. This chain joins TRBV2 and TRBJ1-1, with no clear D. The CDR3 has 13 amino acids. Trimming stripped 1 base from V and 2 bases from J, with 5 bases between. Germline V gene lookup returns CDR1 SNHLY and CDR2 FYNNEI. The CDR3 region has the DNA TGTGCCAGCAGTGAAGAGGTAAACACTGAAGCTTTCTTT. It is translated as CASSEEVNTEAFF.